This TCR beta chain was documented in a study of CD8+ T cells in alopecia areata. Overall study findings and caveats: A single nonresponder leaves the baseline CD8+ expansion link to response uncertain.

Extraction of RNA preceded its reverse transcription into cDNA, which served as the sequencing template. This table comes from immunoSEQ multiplex PCR, and its TCRdb copy is limited to in-frame clones, with some not included. The sample has about 120,000 clones, 50% to 55% seen once. This CDR3 is 15 amino acids long. CDR1 is SGDLS, CDR2 YYNGEE, per germline. V was pared by 4 bases and J by 7 bases, with 9 bases of the junction left unmatched. The treatment here: oral pan-JAK inhibitor, 5-10 mg twice daily. This clone appeared a few times. As yet, its antigen is unknown. The chain links TRBV9 to TRBJ2-7, with 12 bases lining up with TRBD2. The sample was CD4+ T cells sorted from blood, taken at week 4, from a patient treated with tofacitinib. The TCR comes from a human donor with alopecia areata. CDR3: CASSSGLAGGPEQYF. DNA for the CDR3: TGTGCCAGCAGCTCAGGCCTAGCGGGGGGGCCTGAGCAGTACTTC.